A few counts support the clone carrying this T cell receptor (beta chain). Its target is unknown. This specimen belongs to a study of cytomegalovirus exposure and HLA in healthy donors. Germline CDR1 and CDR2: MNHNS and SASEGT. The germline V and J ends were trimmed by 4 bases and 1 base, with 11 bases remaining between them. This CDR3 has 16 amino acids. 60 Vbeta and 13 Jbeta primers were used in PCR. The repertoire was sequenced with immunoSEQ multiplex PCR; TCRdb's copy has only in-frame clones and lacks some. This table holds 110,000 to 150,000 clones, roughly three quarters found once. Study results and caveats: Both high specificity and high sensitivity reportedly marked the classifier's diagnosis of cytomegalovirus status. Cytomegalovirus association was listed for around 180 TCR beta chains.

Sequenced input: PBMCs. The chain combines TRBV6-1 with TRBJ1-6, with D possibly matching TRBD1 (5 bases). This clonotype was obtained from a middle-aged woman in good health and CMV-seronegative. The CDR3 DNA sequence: TGTGCCAGCAGTGGGGGACTTTCTTCCTATAATTCACCCCTCCACTTT. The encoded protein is CASSGGLSSYNSPLHF.